This entry describes one T cell receptor (beta chain). What it binds is not known. These data come from a study of T cell repertoires and HLA-DP antigens. Using immunoSEQ multiplex PCR, the repertoire was profiled, and TCRdb retains in-frame clones only, with some absent. The sample records some 89,000 clones, 86% being singletons. Germline CDR1 LNHDA, CDR2 SQIVND (reference sequence). The CDR3 loop spans 13 amino acids. V was clipped by 6 bases and J by 1 base; unmatched bases: 0. The TCR originated in a man aged 45-65 years in good health and CMV-seronegative. The specimen sequenced was CD4+ T cells from PBMCs. This chain joins TRBV19 and TRBJ2-3; 8 nucleotides match TRBD2. CDR3 sequence reads: CASRGLGTDTQYF. As DNA, the CDR3 is TGTGCCAGTAGGGGACTAGGCACAGATACGCAGTATTTT. Combining the CDR3 with reference TRBV19 and TRBJ2-3 gives the whole variable domain DGGITQSPKYLFRKEGQNVTLSCEQNLNHDAMYWYRQDPGQGLRLIYYSQIVNDFQKGDIAEGYSVSREKKESFPLTVTSAQKNPTAFYLCASRGLGTDTQYFGPGTRLTVL.